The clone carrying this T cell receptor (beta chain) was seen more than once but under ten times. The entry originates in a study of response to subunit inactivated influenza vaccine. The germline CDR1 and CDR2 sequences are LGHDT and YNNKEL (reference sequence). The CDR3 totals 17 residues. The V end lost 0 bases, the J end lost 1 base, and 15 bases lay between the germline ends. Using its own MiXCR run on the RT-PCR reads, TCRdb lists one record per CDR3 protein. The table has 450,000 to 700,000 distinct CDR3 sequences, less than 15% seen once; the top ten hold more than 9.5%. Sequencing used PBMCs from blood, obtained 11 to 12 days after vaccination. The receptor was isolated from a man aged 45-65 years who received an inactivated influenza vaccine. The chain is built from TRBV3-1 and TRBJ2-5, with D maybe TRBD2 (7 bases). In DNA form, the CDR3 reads TGTGCCAGCAGCCAAGATGAGTGGCGGGGGCCCCAAGAGACCCAGTACTTC. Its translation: CASSQDEWRGPQETQYF.